This T cell receptor (beta chain) was documented in a study of identical twins. Looked up from germline, CDR1 is MNHEY and CDR2 is SMNVEV (reference sequence). Trimming took 5 bases from V and 2 from J, leaving 22 bases between them. This CDR3 contains 18 residues. Carrying unique molecular identifiers, the cDNA also gained a universal primer site through template switching. Via MiXCR, TCRdb re-called the 5' RACE reads, giving one row per CDR3 protein. This table has around 1.7 million distinct CDR3 sequences, more than 30% appearing once. The V call is TRBV27, the J call TRBJ1-5; possibly TRBD1 for D (6 bases). Specimen: cord blood. The receptor comes from a newborn girl in good health. CDR3 nucleotide sequence: TGTGCCAGCAGTGGATCTACAGGGTGGGGATATGGCAATCAGCCCCAGCATTTT. As protein: CASSGSTGWGYGNQPQHF.